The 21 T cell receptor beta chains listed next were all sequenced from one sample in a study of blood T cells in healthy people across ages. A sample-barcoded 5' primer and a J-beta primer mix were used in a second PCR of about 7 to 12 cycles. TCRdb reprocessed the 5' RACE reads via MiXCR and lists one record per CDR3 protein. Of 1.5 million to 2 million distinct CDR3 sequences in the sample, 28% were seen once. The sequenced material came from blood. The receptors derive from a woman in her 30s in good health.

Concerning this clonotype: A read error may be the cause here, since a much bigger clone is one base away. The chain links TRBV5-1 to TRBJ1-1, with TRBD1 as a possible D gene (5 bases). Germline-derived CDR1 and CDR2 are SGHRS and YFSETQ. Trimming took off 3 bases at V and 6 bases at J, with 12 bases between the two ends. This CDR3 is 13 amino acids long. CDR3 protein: CASSSVGVAEAFF. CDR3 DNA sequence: TGCGCCAGCAGCTCTGTGGGGGTTGCTGAAGCTTTCTTT.

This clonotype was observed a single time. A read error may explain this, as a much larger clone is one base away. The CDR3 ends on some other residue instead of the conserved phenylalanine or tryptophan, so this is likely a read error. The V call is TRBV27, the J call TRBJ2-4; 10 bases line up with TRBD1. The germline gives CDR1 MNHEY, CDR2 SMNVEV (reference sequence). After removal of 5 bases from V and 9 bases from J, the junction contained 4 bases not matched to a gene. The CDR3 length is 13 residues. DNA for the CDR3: TGTGCCAGCAGTCCCTGGGACAGGGGCATTCAGTACTGC. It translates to CASSPWDRGIQYC.

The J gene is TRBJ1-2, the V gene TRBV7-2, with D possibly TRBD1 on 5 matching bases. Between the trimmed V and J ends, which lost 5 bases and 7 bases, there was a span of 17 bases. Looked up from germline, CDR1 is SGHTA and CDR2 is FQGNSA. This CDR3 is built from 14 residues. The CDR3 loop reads CASSPGRGLGGYTF. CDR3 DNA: TGTGCCAGCAGCCCCGGGAGGGGACTCGGTGGCTACACCTTC.

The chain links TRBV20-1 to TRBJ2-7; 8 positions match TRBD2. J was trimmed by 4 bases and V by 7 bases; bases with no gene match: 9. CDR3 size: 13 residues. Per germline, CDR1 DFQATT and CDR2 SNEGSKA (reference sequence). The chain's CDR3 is CSGEAGGGYEQYF. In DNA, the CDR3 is TGCAGTGGGGAGGCGGGGGGAGGTTACGAGCAGTACTTC.

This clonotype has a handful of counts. The CDR3 region is CASGLQGPGELFF. The CDR3, as DNA: TGTGCTAGTGGTTTGCAGGGTCCCGGGGAGCTGTTTTTT. V is TRBV12-5 and J is TRBJ2-2; D is possibly TRBD1 (5 bases). V shed 2 bases and J shed 6 bases, with 7 bases lying between them. In germline, CDR1 is LGHNT, CDR2 FRNRAP. This CDR3 spans 13 amino acids.

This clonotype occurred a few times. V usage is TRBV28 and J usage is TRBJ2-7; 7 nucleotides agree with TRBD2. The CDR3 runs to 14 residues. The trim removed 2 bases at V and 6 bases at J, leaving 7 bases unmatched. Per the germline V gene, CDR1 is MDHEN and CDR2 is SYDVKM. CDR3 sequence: CASSLDSGGREQYF. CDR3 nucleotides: TGTGCCAGCAGTTTAGATTCGGGAGGTCGCGAGCAGTACTTC.

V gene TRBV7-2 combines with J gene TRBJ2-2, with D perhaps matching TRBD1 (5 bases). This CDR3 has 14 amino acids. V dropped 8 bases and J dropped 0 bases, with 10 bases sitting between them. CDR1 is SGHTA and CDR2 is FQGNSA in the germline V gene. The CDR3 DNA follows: TGTGCCAGCGGGGCGCGGACGAACACCGGGGAGCTGTTTTTT. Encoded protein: CASGARTNTGELFF. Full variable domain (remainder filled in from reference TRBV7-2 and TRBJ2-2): GAGVSQSPSNKVTEKGKDVELRCDPISGHTALYWYRQSLGQGLEFLIYFQGNSAPDKSGLPSDRFSAERTGGSVSTLTIQRTQQEDSAVYLCASGARTNTGELFFGEGSRLTVL.

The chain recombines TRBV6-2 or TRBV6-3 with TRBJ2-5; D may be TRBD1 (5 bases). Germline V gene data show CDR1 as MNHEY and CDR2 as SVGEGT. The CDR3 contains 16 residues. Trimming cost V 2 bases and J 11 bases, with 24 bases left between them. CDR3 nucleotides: TGTGCCAGCAGTTACCACATAACCGACAGTAACAATGAGCAGTACTTC. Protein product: CASSYHITDSNNEQYF.

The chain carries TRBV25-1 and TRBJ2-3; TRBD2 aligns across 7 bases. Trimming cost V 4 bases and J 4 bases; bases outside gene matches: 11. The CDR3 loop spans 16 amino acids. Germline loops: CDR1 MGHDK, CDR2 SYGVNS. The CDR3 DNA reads TGTGCCAGCAGTGTGCGTTTGGGGGAGGGTGCAGATACGCAGTATTTT. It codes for CASSVRLGEGADTQYF.

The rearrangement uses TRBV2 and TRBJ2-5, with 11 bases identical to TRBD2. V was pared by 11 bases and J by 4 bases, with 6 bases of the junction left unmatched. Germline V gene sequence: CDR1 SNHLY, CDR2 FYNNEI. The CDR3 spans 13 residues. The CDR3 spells CAGLAGGGETQYF. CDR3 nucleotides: TGTGCCGGCCTAGCGGGAGGCGGAGAGACCCAGTACTTC.

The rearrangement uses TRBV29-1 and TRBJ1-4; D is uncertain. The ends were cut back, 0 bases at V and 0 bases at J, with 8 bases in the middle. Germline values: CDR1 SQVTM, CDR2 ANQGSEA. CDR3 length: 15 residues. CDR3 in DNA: TGCAGCGTTGAAGAGGTCGGAGCAACTAATGAAAAACTGTTTTTT. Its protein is CSVEEVGATNEKLFF.

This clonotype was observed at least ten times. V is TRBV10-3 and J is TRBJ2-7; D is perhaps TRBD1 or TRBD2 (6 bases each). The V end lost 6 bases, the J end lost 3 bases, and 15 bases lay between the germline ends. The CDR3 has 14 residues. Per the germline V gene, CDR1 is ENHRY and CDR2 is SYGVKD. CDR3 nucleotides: TGTGCCATCAGAAGGGAAGGGGGAGGCTACGAGCAGTACTTC. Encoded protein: CAIRREGGGYEQYF.

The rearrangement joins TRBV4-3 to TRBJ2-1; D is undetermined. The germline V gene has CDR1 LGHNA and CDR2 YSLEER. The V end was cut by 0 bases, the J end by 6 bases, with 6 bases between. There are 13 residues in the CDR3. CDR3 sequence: CASSQDDGNEQFF. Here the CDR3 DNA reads TGCGCCAGCAGCCAAGATGACGGCAATGAGCAGTTCTTC.

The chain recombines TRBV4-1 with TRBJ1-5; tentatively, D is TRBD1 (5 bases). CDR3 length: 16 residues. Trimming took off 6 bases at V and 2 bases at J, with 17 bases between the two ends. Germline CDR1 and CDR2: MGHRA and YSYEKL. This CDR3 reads CASSMTPGPGNQPQHF. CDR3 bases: TGCGCCAGCAGTATGACCCCAGGGCCGGGCAATCAGCCCCAGCATTTT.

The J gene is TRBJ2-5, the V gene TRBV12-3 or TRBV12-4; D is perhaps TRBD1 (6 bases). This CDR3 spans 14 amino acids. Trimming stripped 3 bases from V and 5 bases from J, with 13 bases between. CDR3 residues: CASSLGATRETQYF. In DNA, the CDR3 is TGTGCCAGCAGTTTGGGGGCAACAAGGGAGACCCAGTACTTC.

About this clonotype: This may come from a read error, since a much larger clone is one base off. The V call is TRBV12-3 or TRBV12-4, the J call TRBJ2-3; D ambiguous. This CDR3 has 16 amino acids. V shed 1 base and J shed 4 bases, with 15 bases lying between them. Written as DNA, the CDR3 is TGTGCCAGCAGTTTAGGAGCGAGAGGAATTGCAGATACGCAGTATTTT. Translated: CASSLGARGIADTQYF.

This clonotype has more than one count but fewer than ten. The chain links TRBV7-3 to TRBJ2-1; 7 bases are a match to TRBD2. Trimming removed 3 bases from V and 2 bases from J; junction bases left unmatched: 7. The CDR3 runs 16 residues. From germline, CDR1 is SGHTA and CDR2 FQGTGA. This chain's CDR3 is CASSLSPGGTYNEQFF. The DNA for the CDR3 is TGTGCCAGCAGCTTGTCTCCGGGGGGTACCTACAATGAGCAGTTCTTC.

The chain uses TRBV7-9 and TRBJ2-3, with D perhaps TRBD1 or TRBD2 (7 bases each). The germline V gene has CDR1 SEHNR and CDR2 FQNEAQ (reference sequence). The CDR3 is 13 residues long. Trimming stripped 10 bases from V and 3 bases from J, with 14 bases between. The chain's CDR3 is CATPGGETDTQYF. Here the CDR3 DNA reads TGTGCCACCCCAGGGGGGGAAACAGATACGCAGTATTTT.

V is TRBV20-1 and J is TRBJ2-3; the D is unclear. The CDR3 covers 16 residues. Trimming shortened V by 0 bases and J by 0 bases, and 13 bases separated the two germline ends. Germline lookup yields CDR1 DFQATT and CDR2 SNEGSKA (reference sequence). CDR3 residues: CSARDAGEASTDTQYF. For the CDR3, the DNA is TGCAGTGCTAGAGATGCTGGAGAGGCTAGCACAGATACGCAGTATTTT.

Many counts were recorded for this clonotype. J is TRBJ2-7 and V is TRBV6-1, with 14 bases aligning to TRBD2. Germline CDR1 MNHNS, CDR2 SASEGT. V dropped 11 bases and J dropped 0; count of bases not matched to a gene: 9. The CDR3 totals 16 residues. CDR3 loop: CACRGTSGGSSYEQYF. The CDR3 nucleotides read TGTGCCTGCCGGGGGACTAGCGGGGGCAGCTCCTACGAGCAGTACTTC.

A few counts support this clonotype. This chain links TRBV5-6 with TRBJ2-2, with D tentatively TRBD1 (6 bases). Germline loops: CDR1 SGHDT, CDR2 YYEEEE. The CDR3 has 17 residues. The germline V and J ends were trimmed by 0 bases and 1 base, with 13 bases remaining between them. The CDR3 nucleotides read TGTGCCAGCAGCTTGGTCGTGACAGGCCGGAACACCGGGGAGCTGTTTTTT. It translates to CASSLVVTGRNTGELFF.